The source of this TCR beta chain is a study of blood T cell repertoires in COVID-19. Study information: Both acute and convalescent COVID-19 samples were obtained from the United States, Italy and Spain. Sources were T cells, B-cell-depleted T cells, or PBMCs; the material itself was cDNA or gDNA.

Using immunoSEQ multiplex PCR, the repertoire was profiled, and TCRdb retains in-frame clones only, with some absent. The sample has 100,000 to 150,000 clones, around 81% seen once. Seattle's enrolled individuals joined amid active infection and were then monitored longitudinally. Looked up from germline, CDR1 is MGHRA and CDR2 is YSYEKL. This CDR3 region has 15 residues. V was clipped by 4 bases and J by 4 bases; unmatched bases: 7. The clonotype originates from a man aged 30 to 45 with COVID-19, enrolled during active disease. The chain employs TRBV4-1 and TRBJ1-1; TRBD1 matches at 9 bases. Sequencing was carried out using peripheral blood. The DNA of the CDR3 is TGCGCCAGCAGCCCAGCCCAGACAGGGGGCACTGAAGCTTTCTTT. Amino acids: CASSPAQTGGTEAFF.